The 14 T cell receptor beta chains below come from one sample, sequenced in a study of shared T cell receptors in the human thymus. The method was immunoSEQ multiplex PCR; TCRdb's version includes in-frame clones alone and lacks a portion of them. This sample has roughly 660,000 clones, with 70% to 90% found just once. These data were likewise used in another study, on human thymus T cells.

Sequences were obtained from thymocytes. The receptors were sampled from a boy under two years old with a congenital heart defect.

The V gene is TRBV30, the J gene TRBJ2-5, with 7 bases fitting TRBD1. CDR1 and CDR2 (germline): GTSNPN, SVGIG (reference sequence). The CDR3 loop spans 16 amino acids. J was trimmed by 2 bases and V by 5 bases; bases with no gene match: 14. The CDR3 is CAWRQPRQGRQETQYF. In DNA form, the CDR3 reads TGTGCCTGGCGACAACCACGACAGGGCAGGCAAGAGACCCAGTACTTC.

CDR3 bases: TGTGCCAGCAGCTTACCCTTTCAGTCCCTTCCCTACGAGCAGTACTTC. Amino acid sequence: CASSLPFQSLPYEQYF. The rearrangement links TRBV7-8 to TRBJ2-7; D call uncertain. CDR3 length: 16 amino acids. Germline V gene sequence: CDR1 SGHVS, CDR2 FQNEAQ. V was pared by 2 bases and J by 2 bases, with 16 bases between.

The CDR3 reads CASSSHDRANYNEQFF. Here the CDR3 DNA reads TGTGCCAGCAGTTCCCACGACAGGGCCAACTACAATGAGCAGTTCTTC. The chain couples TRBV28 to TRBJ2-1, with TRBD1 matching 7 bases. The CDR3 is made up of 16 amino acids. V shed 4 bases, J shed 3 bases, and the junction held 9 bases outside the gene matches. The germline V gene encodes CDR1 MDHEN and CDR2 SYDVKM.

The gene calls are TRBV9 and TRBJ2-2; 12 nucleotides align to TRBD2. V gave up 0 bases and J gave up 7 bases; unmatched junction bases: 4. Germline CDR1 and CDR2: SGDLS and YYNGEE. The CDR3 length is 16 residues. CDR3: CASSVGLAGEYGELFF. CDR3 nucleotide sequence: TGTGCCAGCAGCGTAGGACTAGCGGGAGAGTACGGGGAGCTGTTTTTT.

This clone was counted once. V gene TRBV15 combines with J gene TRBJ2-1, with 12 bases identical to TRBD2. The CDR3 runs 17 residues. Germline V gene data show CDR1 as LNHNV and CDR2 as YYDKDF (reference sequence). V lost 4 bases and J lost 7; bases outside the gene matches: 11. This chain's CDR3 is CATSMGRLAGEGNEQFF. The CDR3 nucleotides are TGTGCCACCAGCATGGGGCGACTAGCGGGAGAGGGTAATGAGCAGTTCTTC.

The chain recombines TRBV5-1 with TRBJ2-1, with a tentative D call TRBD2 (6 bases). V gave up 0 bases and J gave up 2 bases, with 12 bases separating them. The CDR3 spans 16 residues. Germline V lookup: CDR1 SGHRS, CDR2 YFSETQ. The CDR3 region has the DNA TGCGCCAGCAGCTTGGGGATAAGCGGGCCCTACAATGAGCAGTTCTTC. Translated, it gives CASSLGISGPYNEQFF.

This sequence joins TRBV27 and TRBJ2-6; 8 bases line up with TRBD2. The CDR3 sequence is 18 residues long. Per germline, CDR1 MNHEY and CDR2 SMNVEV (reference sequence). Trimming removed 2 bases from V and 6 bases from J; junction bases left unmatched: 12. The CDR3 protein is CASSLSLPAGVEANVLTF. The CDR3 coding sequence is TGTGCCAGCAGTTTAAGTTTGCCAGCGGGGGTAGAGGCCAACGTCCTGACTTTC.

The rearrangement uses TRBV13 and TRBJ2-1; 8 nucleotides agree with TRBD2. Germline V gene lookup returns CDR1 PRHDT and CDR2 FYEKMQ (reference sequence). This CDR3 region has 15 residues. V trimming: 5 bases; J trimming: 4 bases; junction bases outside the gene matches: 7. CDR3 amino acids: CASSPGLAGYNEQFF. In DNA, the CDR3 is TGTGCCAGCAGCCCGGGGCTAGCGGGTTACAATGAGCAGTTCTTC. Full variable domain (missing parts from reference TRBV13 and TRBJ2-1): AAGVIQSPRHLIKEKRETATLKCYPIPRHDTVYWYQQGPGQDPQFLISFYEKMQSDKGSIPDRFSAQQFSDYHSELNMSSLELGDSALYFCASSPGLAGYNEQFFGPGTRLTVL.

The chain uses TRBV7-6 and TRBJ2-3; 10 nucleotides align to TRBD1. The V gene end was trimmed by 0 bases and the J gene end by 3 bases; junction bases not matched to a gene: 6. Germline CDR1 and CDR2: SGHVS and FNYEAQ. The CDR3 runs 17 residues. The CDR3 region is CASSLAGMGQGTDTQYF. CDR3 DNA sequence: TGTGCCAGCAGCTTAGCGGGAATGGGACAGGGGACAGATACGCAGTATTTT.

The chain is built from TRBV29-1 and TRBJ2-1; D gene ambiguous. The germline V gene has CDR1 SQVTM and CDR2 ANQGSEA. There are 14 residues in the CDR3. V was trimmed by 3 bases and J by 4 bases, leaving 13 bases between them. As DNA, the CDR3 is TGCAGCGTTGACACGCGGATGCTTTACAATGAGCAGTTCTTC. Its protein is CSVDTRMLYNEQFF.

This chain joins TRBV6-1 and TRBJ1-2, with 8 bases fitting TRBD1. Germline lookup yields CDR1 MNHNS and CDR2 SASEGT. The V gene end was trimmed by 4 bases and the J gene end by 4 bases; junction bases not matched to a gene: 11. This CDR3 contains 16 residues. The CDR3 DNA is TGTGCCAGCAGTGGGGCCAGGGGGCGCTTAAGCTATGGCTACACCTTC. Translation gives CASSGARGRLSYGYTF.

The rearrangement joins TRBV4-1 to TRBJ1-1; D is perhaps TRBD1 (5 bases). The CDR3 covers 18 residues. Germline V gene data show CDR1 as MGHRA and CDR2 as YSYEKL. The germline V and J ends were trimmed by 3 bases and 5 bases, with 25 bases remaining between them. The CDR3 sequence: CASSHYPGRVGPRTEAFF. CDR3 DNA: TGCGCCAGCAGCCACTATCCTGGCAGGGTGGGTCCGAGGACTGAAGCTTTCTTT.

The rearrangement links TRBV7-8 to TRBJ2-1; 9 bases match TRBD2. Germline V lookup: CDR1 SGHVS, CDR2 FQNEAQ. Trimming cost V 7 bases and J 4 bases; bases outside gene matches: 8. The CDR3 consists of 15 residues. CDR3 coding DNA: TGTGCCAGCACCCGAGCGGGAGGAGAGTACAATGAGCAGTTCTTC. It codes for CASTRAGGEYNEQFF.

The rearrangement uses TRBV9 and TRBJ2-3; 10 bases fit TRBD2. Germline V CDR1 and CDR2: SGDLS, YYNGEE. Trimming at V came to 1 base and at J to 1 base, leaving 3 bases not matched to a gene. There are 16 residues in the CDR3. CDR3 sequence reads: CASSVPGTSGTDTQYF. CDR3 in DNA: TGTGCCAGCAGCGTACCCGGGACTAGCGGCACAGATACGCAGTATTTT.